This TCR beta chain comes out of a study of T cells in localized non-small cell lung cancer. Germline CDR1 LNHDA, CDR2 SQIVND (reference sequence). Trimming removed 3 bases from V and 6 bases from J, with 20 bases in between. This CDR3 region has 17 residues. Data came from immunoSEQ multiplex PCR; TCRdb stores just in-frame clones and leaves some out. Of 2,500 to 3,000 clones in the sample, less than 30% are singletons; the top ten hold 12% to 15%. The rearrangement links TRBV19 to TRBJ2-2, with D unclear. Here the sequenced sample was lung tumor tissue, taken before any cancer treatment. This clonotype originated in a woman aged 40 to 75 with stage III lung adenocarcinoma. CDR3 in amino acids: CASSIGGMGMSAGELFF. CDR3 sequence (DNA): TGTGCCAGTAGTATCGGTGGGATGGGGATGTCGGCCGGGGAGCTGTTTTTT.